This T cell receptor beta chain appears in the sequencing data of a study of regulatory T cells in long-lasting Graves disease. Library construction for TCR beta used iRepertoire HTBI primers and Arm-PCR of CDR3 regions. MiXCR was run by TCRdb on the multiplex PCR reads, yielding one entry per CDR3 protein. Counted here are about 500,000 distinct CDR3 sequences, about 11% occurring once; the ten biggest clones make up about 8.9%. The V end lost 4 bases, the J end lost 4 bases, and 17 bases lay between the germline ends. The CDR3 contains 15 residues. CDR1 and CDR2 from the germline V gene are MDHEN and SYDVKM. This clonotype was observed at least ten times. Described time point: newly diagnosed GD, antithyroid drugs for less than 3 months. RNA isolated from PBMCs was used to make the TCR library. These data were also filed under a second study, of T cells in Graves' hyperthyroidism and ophthalmopathy.

The rearrangement joins TRBV28 to TRBJ2-7, with D perhaps matching TRBD1 (5 bases). This TCR was sampled from a woman in her 30s with Graves disease. This specimen was peripheral blood mononuclear cells (PBMCs), taken at new diagnosis, from a patient treated with antithyroid drugs. CDR3 loop: CASSSSQGRPYEQYF. CDR3 coding DNA: TGTGCCAGCAGTTCCTCCCAGGGTCGGCCTTACGAGCAGTACTTC.